The 28 T cell receptor beta chains listed next were all sequenced from one sample in a study of OX40 agonist ivuxolimab in advanced cancers. Clones were sequenced by immunoSEQ multiplex PCR, and TCRdb holds only the in-frame ones, with some missing. The sample shows roughly 76,000 clones, approximately 90% of them seen only once. The sample was CD4+ or CD8+ T cells sorted from blood, taken in a trial of the OX40 agonist ivuxolimab. These receptors were taken from an adult with an advanced solid tumor such as melanoma, head and neck, liver or kidney cancer.

The chain is built from TRBV2 and TRBJ1-2; D uncertain. Trimming removed 7 bases at V and 8 bases at J, with 11 bases between. CDR3 length equals 11 residues. Germline lookup yields CDR1 SNHLY and CDR2 FYNNEI. In DNA form, the CDR3 reads TGTGCCAGCATCTCTAGTGTGGGCTACACCTTC. Its translation: CASISSVGYTF.

This rearrangement joins TRBV9 to TRBJ1-4; D is possibly TRBD1 (6 bases). Deletions cut 3 bases from V and 8 bases from J, with 14 bases between. The germline V gene has CDR1 SGDLS and CDR2 YYNGEE. CDR3 length: 14 amino acids. The CDR3 region is CASSGTGAWEKLFF. CDR3 nucleotide sequence: TGTGCCAGCAGCGGCACGGGGGCTTGGGAAAAACTGTTTTTT.

V and J are TRBV27 and TRBJ2-2; D is tentatively TRBD1 or TRBD2 (6 bases each). Trimming stripped 3 bases from V and 8 bases from J, with 13 bases between. From germline, CDR1 is MNHEY and CDR2 SMNVEV (reference sequence). The CDR3 covers 14 residues. The CDR3 DNA follows: TGTGCCAGCAGTTTTGTCGGGGGCCGAGGGGAGCTGTTTTTT. The encoded protein is CASSFVGGRGELFF.

V and J are TRBV5-4 and TRBJ2-6, with D perhaps matching TRBD1 (6 bases). This CDR3 comprises 18 residues. V was cut by 4 bases and J by 0 bases, with 17 bases left in between. Germline V gene sequence: CDR1 SGHNT, CDR2 YYREEE (reference sequence). The CDR3 loop reads CASSVSIGQYSGANVLTF. The CDR3 nucleotides read TGTGCCAGCAGCGTATCTATCGGACAGTACTCTGGGGCCAACGTCCTGACTTTC.

This clone has only one observation. The chain links TRBV19 to TRBJ1-1, with TRBD1 matching over 7 bases. CDR3 length: 17 residues. With 5 bases clipped from V and 1 base from J, the junction kept 13 bases outside the gene matches. The germline V gene has CDR1 LNHDA and CDR2 SQIVND (reference sequence). The CDR3 reads CASSFRQGQGGNTEAFF. CDR3 coding DNA: TGTGCCAGTAGTTTCCGACAGGGCCAGGGGGGGAACACTGAAGCTTTCTTT.

V gene TRBV5-5 combines with J gene TRBJ2-4; a weak D match, TRBD1 (6 bases). The CDR3 runs 14 residues. Per germline, CDR1 SGHKS and CDR2 YYEKEE (reference sequence). The germline V and J ends were trimmed by 3 bases and 11 bases, with 18 bases remaining between them. Here the CDR3 reads CASSSVLTQGFQYF. The DNA of the CDR3 is TGTGCCAGCAGCTCGGTCCTCACACAGGGTTTTCAGTACTTC.

V usage is TRBV16 and J usage is TRBJ2-1; 7 bases line up with TRBD1. The CDR3 has 15 residues. Unmatched junction bases numbered 9, after V lost 4 bases and J lost 6 bases. The germline V gene encodes CDR1 KGHSY and CDR2 FQNENV. CDR3 in DNA: TGTGCCAGCAGCCCCGAGGGACAGACGTTCAATGAGCAGTTCTTC. This codes for CASSPEGQTFNEQFF.

This clone was picked up one time. The rearrangement links TRBV14 to TRBJ2-7; unclear D gene. Germline V CDR1 and CDR2: SGHDN, FVKESK. Trimming removed 0 bases at V and 6 bases at J, with 9 bases between. CDR3 length: 13 amino acids. The CDR3 here is CASSQDWGGEQYF. Written as DNA, the CDR3 is TGTGCCAGCAGCCAAGATTGGGGTGGCGAGCAGTACTTC.

V is TRBV7-2 and J is TRBJ1-2; maybe TRBD1 (5 bases). CDR1 and CDR2 (germline): SGHTA, FQGNSA. The CDR3 covers 14 residues. The V and J ends lost 7 bases and 0 bases respectively, with 12 bases between them. The CDR3 nucleotides read TGTGCCAGCACCGCCCTGGGGGCTAACTATGGCTACACCTTC. It yields the protein CASTALGANYGYTF.

The chain links TRBV2 to TRBJ1-2, with D possibly matching TRBD1 (5 bases). The CDR3 loop spans 18 amino acids. The germline gives CDR1 SNHLY, CDR2 FYNNEI. V was clipped by 5 bases and J by 0 bases, with 22 bases between them. The CDR3 reads CASSPRGGLTNPNYGYTF. The DNA of the CDR3 is TGTGCCAGCAGTCCGAGGGGTGGATTGACTAATCCTAACTATGGCTACACCTTC.

V is TRBV2 and J is TRBJ1-1, with D tentatively TRBD1 (5 bases). The germline CDR1 and CDR2 sequences are SNHLY and FYNNEI. CDR3 length: 14 residues. V was cut by 4 bases and J by 6 bases, with 15 bases left in between. CDR3 nucleotide sequence: TGTGCCAGCAGTGTCCAGGGCGTGGGGGCTGAAGCTTTCTTT. Residues: CASSVQGVGAEAFF.

The chain recombines TRBV7-9 with TRBJ1-4, with D unclear. V gave up 1 base and J gave up 7 bases, with 4 bases separating them. The germline V gene encodes CDR1 SEHNR and CDR2 FQNEAQ (reference sequence). CDR3 length equals 12 residues. The CDR3 region has the DNA TGTGCCAGCAGCTTAGGAATTGAAAAACTGTTTTTT. The encoded protein is CASSLGIEKLFF. Supplemented by reference TRBV7-9 and TRBJ1-4, the full variable domain reads DTGVSQNPRHKITKRGQNVTFRCDPISEHNRLYWYRQTLGQGPEFLTYFQNEAQLEKSRLLSDRFSAERPKGSFSTLEIQRTEQGDSAMYLCASSLGIEKLFFGSGTQLSVL.

The CDR3: CASSHPISSGANVLTF. In DNA, the CDR3 is TGTGCCAGCAGCCACCCGATTAGCTCTGGGGCCAACGTCCTGACTTTC. The J gene is TRBJ2-6, the V gene TRBV11-2, with no clear D. CDR1 and CDR2 from the germline V gene are SGHAT and FQNNGV. V gave up 5 bases and J gave up 0 bases, with 11 bases separating them. The CDR3 sequence is 16 residues long.

CDR3 DNA sequence: TGTGCCAGTAGTACCGACAGGGAGGGGCTGGGCACTGAAGCTTTCTTT. Residues: CASSTDREGLGTEAFF. V gene TRBV19 combines with J gene TRBJ1-1, with 7 bases identical to TRBD1. CDR3 length: 16 amino acids. CDR1 is LNHDA, CDR2 SQIVND, per germline (reference sequence). With 4 bases clipped from V and 4 bases from J, the junction kept 12 bases outside the gene matches.

This clone has more than one count but fewer than ten. This chain links TRBV4-1 with TRBJ2-7, with 7 bases identical to TRBD2. J gave up 2 bases and V 1 base, and 5 bases lay outside the gene matches. Germline CDR1 reads MGHRA; CDR2 reads YSYEKL. This CDR3 region has 15 residues. The CDR3, as DNA: TGCGCCAGCAGCCAAGCTTCAGGGACTACCTACGAGCAGTACTTC. It is translated as CASSQASGTTYEQYF.

The gene calls are TRBV5-4 and TRBJ2-3; 10 bases line up with TRBD2. Germline V lookup: CDR1 SGHNT, CDR2 YYREEE (reference sequence). This CDR3 is built from 17 residues. CDR3 DNA: TGTGCGGCGGCCCCGGTGGCTAGCGGGGGCCCAACAGATACGCAGTATTTT. Its translation is CAAAPVASGGPTDTQYF.

V is TRBV10-3 and J is TRBJ2-7; the match to TRBD1 covers 9 bases. Germline lookup yields CDR1 ENHRY and CDR2 SYGVKD. The CDR3 extends over 15 amino acids. V was clipped by 2 bases and J by 3 bases; unmatched bases: 5. The chain's CDR3 is CAISEGRDRVYEQYF. CDR3 coding DNA: TGTGCCATCAGTGAGGGCCGGGACAGGGTCTACGAGCAGTACTTC.

The V gene is TRBV11-2, the J gene TRBJ1-4, with 9 bases matching TRBD1. Per the germline V gene, CDR1 is SGHAT and CDR2 is FQNNGV. The CDR3 is made up of 15 amino acids. V was clipped by 1 base and J by 11 bases; unmatched bases: 8. Here the CDR3 DNA reads TGTGCCAGCAGCTTAGGCCCGGGACAGGGACGGAAACTGTTTTTT. This sequence encodes CASSLGPGQGRKLFF.

The V and J genes are TRBV27 and TRBJ1-1; TRBD1 agrees at 9 bases. CDR3 length equals 14 residues. Germline assignment: CDR1 MNHEY and CDR2 SMNVEV (reference sequence). The V segment lost 6 bases and the J segment 3 bases; nucleotides outside the gene matches: 5. Here the CDR3 reads CASRIDRGDTEAFF. CDR3 DNA: TGTGCCAGCAGGATAGACAGGGGGGACACTGAAGCTTTCTTT.

The chain recombines TRBV9 with TRBJ2-5; 8 bases line up with TRBD2. This CDR3 spans 16 amino acids. Germline V lookup: CDR1 SGDLS, CDR2 YYNGEE. The trim removed 4 bases at V and 3 bases at J, leaving 11 bases unmatched. This CDR3 reads CASSSYGGAYEETQYF. In nucleotides, the CDR3 is TGTGCCAGCAGCTCCTACGGGGGGGCCTATGAAGAGACCCAGTACTTC. Full variable domain (missing parts from reference TRBV9 and TRBJ2-5): DSGVTQTPKHLITATGQRVTLRCSPRSGDLSVYWYQQSLDQGLQFLIQYYNGEERAKGNILERFSAQQFPDLHSELNLSSLELGDSALYFCASSSYGGAYEETQYFGPGTRLLVL.

The J gene is TRBJ2-2, the V gene TRBV10-2; TRBD2 matches at 10 bases. The CDR3 length is 14 residues. V shed 9 bases and J 4 bases; nucleotides not matched to a gene: 5. Germline CDR1 and CDR2: WSHSY and SAAADI. The CDR3 region is CASRGLAFTGELFF. Written as DNA, the CDR3 is TGCGCCAGTCGGGGACTAGCGTTCACCGGGGAGCTGTTTTTT.

The chain carries TRBV6-1 and TRBJ1-5, with 7 bases aligning to TRBD1. Per the germline V gene, CDR1 is MNHNS and CDR2 is SASEGT. The CDR3 runs to 15 residues. Unmatched junction bases numbered 6, after V lost 6 bases and J lost 1 base. The CDR3 region is CASRDRKGSNQPQHF. In nucleotides, the CDR3 is TGTGCCAGCAGGGACAGGAAGGGGAGCAATCAGCCCCAGCATTTT.

The rearrangement links TRBV5-1 to TRBJ2-1; TRBD2 agrees at 8 bases. The junction had 8 bases not matched to a gene; V was cut back by 1 base and J by 8 bases. The CDR3 is made up of 15 amino acids. Germline loops: CDR1 SGHRS, CDR2 YFSETQ. CDR3 DNA sequence: TGCGCCAGCAGCTTGTGGGGACTAGGTTCGGATGAGCAGTTCTTC. It is translated as CASSLWGLGSDEQFF.

This chain connects TRBV2 to TRBJ1-5; TRBD1 might be the D (6 bases). The CDR3 has 13 residues. The germline V gene encodes CDR1 SNHLY and CDR2 FYNNEI. The ends were cut back, 10 bases at V and 4 bases at J, with 14 bases in the middle. CDR3 amino acids: CAISDRSNQPQHF. In DNA form, the CDR3 reads TGTGCCATCTCGGACAGATCTAATCAGCCCCAGCATTTT.

This clone has a single count. CDR3 coding DNA: TGTGCCAGCAGCCCAAGACTAGCGGGGGGTCCCGGGGAGCTGTTTTTT. This gives the protein CASSPRLAGGPGELFF. This chain joins TRBV7-9 and TRBJ2-2; 13 bases map to TRBD2. The CDR3 runs to 16 residues. Trimming took 5 bases from V and 6 from J; bases not matched to a gene: 6. Per germline, CDR1 SEHNR and CDR2 FQNEAQ (reference sequence).

This chain joins TRBV5-7 and TRBJ2-1; 7 positions match TRBD1. TRBV5-7 belongs to the ORF category, with a function that is uncertain. The CDR3 runs to 16 residues. Trimming took 2 bases from V and 9 from J; bases not matched to a gene: 14. CDR3 sequence reads: CASSFQDRPSTGEQFF. CDR3 sequence (DNA): TGTGCCAGCAGCTTCCAGGACAGGCCCTCAACGGGTGAGCAGTTCTTC.

The V and J genes are TRBV9 and TRBJ2-1, with 9 bases aligning to TRBD2. Germline CDR1 SGDLS, CDR2 YYNGEE. Trimming cost V 0 bases and J 5 bases; bases outside gene matches: 15. The length of the CDR3 is 19 residues. DNA for the CDR3: TGTGCCAGCAGCGTAGTCCCTCGTCGACTGAGCGGGGGGCACAATGAGCAGTTCTTC. Translating it yields CASSVVPRRLSGGHNEQFF.

The chain recombines TRBV11-2 with TRBJ2-7, with TRBD2 matching over 9 bases. This CDR3 is 16 amino acids long. J gave up 4 bases and V 5 bases, and 12 bases lay outside the gene matches. Germline CDR1 is SGHAT and CDR2 is FQNNGV. This CDR3 reads CASSPGPSGERYEQYF. CDR3 in DNA: TGTGCCAGCAGCCCGGGCCCTAGCGGGGAAAGATACGAGCAGTACTTC.